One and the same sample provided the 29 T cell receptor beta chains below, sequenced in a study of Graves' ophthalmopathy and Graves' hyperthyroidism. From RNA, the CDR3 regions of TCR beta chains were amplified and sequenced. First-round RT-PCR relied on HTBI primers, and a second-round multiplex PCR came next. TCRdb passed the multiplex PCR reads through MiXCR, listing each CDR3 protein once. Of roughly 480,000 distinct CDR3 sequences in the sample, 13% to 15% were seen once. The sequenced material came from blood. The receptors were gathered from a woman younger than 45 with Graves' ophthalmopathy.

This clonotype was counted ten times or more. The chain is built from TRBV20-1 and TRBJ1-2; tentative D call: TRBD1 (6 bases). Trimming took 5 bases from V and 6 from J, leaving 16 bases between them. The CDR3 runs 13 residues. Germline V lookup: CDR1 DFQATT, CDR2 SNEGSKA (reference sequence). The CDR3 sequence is CSAEGGGLDGYTF. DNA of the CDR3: TGCAGTGCTGAAGGGGGGGGCCTGGATGGCTACACCTTC.

The DNA of the CDR3 is TGTGCCAGCAGCCAAGCAGGGGGAGGTCAGCCCCAGCATTTT. Protein sequence: CASSQAGGGQPQHF. The J gene is TRBJ1-5, the V gene TRBV3-1; TRBD1 matches 7 bases. V shed 1 base and J 6 bases; nucleotides not matched to a gene: 3. The CDR3 has 14 amino acids. CDR1 and CDR2 from the germline V gene are LGHDT and YNNKEL (reference sequence).

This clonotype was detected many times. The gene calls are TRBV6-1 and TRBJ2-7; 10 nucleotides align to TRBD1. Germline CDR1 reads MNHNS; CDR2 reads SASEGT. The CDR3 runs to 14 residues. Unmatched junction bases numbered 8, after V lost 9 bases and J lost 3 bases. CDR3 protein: CARKGGDRGYEQYF. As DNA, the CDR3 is TGTGCCAGAAAGGGAGGGGACAGGGGCTACGAGCAGTACTTC.

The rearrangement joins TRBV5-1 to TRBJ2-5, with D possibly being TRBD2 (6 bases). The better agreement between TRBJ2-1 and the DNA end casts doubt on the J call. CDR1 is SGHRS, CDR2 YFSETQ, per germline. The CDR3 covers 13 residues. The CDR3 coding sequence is TGCGCCAGCAGCTTGGAGCTCGGGGGTGCGCAGTTCTTC. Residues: CASSLELGGAQFF.

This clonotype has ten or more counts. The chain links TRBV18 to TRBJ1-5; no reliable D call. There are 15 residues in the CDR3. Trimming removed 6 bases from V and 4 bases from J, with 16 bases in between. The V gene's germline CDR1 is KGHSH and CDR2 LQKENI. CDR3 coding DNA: TGTGCCAGCTCCCCTGCTTTAGGGCTTAATCAGCCCCAGCATTTT. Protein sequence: CASSPALGLNQPQHF.

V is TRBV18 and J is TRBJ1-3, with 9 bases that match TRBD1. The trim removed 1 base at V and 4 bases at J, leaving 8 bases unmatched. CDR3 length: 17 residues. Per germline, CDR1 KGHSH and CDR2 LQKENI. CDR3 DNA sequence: TGTGCCAGCTCACCACTCTCCACAGGGGGCAAAGGAAACACCATATATTTT. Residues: CASSPLSTGGKGNTIYF.

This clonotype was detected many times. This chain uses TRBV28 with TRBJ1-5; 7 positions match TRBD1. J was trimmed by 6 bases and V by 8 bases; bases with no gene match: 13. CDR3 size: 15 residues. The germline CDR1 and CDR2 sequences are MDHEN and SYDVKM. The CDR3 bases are TGTGCCAGCTCCAGGGGACAGATGGGGATTCAGCCCCAGCATTTT. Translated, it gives CASSRGQMGIQPQHF.

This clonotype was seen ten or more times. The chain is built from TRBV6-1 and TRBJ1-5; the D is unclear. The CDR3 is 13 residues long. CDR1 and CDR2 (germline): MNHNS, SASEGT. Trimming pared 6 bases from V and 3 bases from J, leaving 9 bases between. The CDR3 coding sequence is TGTGCCAGCAGGGACGGCGACAATCAGCCCCAGCATTTT. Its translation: CASRDGDNQPQHF.

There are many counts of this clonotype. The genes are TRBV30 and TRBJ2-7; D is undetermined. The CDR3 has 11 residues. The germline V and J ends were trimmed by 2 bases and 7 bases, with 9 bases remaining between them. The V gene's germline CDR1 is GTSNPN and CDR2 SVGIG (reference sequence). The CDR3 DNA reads TGTGCCTGGAGTCCCCCTGGGGAGCAGTACTTC. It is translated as CAWSPPGEQYF.

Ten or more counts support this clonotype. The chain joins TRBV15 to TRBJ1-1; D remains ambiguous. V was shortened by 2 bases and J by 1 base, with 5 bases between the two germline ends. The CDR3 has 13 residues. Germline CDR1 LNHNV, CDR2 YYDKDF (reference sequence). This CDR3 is CATSRLGNTEAFF. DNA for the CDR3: TGTGCCACCAGCAGATTAGGGAACACTGAAGCTTTCTTT.

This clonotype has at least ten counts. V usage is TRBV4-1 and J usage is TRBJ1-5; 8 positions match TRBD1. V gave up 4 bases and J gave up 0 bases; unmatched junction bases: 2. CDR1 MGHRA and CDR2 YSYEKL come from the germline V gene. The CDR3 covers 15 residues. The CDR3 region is CASSRDRSSNQPQHF. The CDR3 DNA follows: TGCGCCAGCAGCCGGGACAGGAGTAGCAATCAGCCCCAGCATTTT.

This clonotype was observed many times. This CDR3 reads CASSYREGQETQYF. The CDR3 DNA reads as TGTGCCAGCAGTTATCGGGAGGGCCAAGAGACCCAGTACTTC. The chain carries TRBV28 and TRBJ2-5; 8 bases map to TRBD2. The CDR3 loop spans 14 amino acids. V lost 4 bases, J lost 1 base, and 2 bases stayed unmatched. Germline CDR1 is MDHEN and CDR2 is SYDVKM.

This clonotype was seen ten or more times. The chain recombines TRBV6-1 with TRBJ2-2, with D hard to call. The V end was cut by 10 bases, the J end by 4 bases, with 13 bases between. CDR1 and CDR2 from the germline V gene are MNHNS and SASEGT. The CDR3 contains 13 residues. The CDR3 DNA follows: TGTGCCACCTTCGTTATTTCCACCGGGGAGCTGTTTTTT. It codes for CATFVISTGELFF.

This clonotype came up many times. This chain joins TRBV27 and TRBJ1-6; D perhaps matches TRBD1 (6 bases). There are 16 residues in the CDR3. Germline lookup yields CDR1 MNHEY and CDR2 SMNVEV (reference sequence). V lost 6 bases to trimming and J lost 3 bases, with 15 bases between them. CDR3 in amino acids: CASRAQGGLYNSPLHF. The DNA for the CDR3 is TGTGCCAGCAGGGCACAGGGAGGGCTCTATAATTCACCCCTCCACTTT.

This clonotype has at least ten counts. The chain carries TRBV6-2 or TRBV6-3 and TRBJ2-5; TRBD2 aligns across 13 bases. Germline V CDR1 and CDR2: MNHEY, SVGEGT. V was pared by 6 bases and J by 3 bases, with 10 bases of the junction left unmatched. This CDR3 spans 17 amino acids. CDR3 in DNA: TGTGCCAGCAGGCTCCCGGGGACTAGCGGGATCAAAGAGACCCAGTACTTC. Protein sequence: CASRLPGTSGIKETQYF.

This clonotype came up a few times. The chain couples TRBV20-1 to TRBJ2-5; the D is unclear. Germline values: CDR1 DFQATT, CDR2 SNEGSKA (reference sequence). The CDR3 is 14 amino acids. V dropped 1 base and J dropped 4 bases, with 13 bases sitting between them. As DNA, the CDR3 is TGCAGTGCTAGAGCTTCGGATCAGAGAGAGACCCAGTACTTC. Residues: CSARASDQRETQYF.

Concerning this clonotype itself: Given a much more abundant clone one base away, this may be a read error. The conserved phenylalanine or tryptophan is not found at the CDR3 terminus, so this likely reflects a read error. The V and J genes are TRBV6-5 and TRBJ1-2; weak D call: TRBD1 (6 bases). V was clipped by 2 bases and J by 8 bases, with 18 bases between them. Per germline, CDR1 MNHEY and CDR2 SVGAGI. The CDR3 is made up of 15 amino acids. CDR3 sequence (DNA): TGTGCCAGCAGTTACACCCGGGACATCCCAGTCGGCTACACCGTC. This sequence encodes CASSYTRDIPVGYTV.

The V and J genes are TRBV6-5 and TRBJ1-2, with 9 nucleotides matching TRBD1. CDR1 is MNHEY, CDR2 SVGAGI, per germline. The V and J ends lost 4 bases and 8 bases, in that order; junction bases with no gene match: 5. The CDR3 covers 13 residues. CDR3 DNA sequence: TGTGCCAGCAGTTCGGACAGGGGTGAGGGCTACACCTTC. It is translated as CASSSDRGEGYTF.

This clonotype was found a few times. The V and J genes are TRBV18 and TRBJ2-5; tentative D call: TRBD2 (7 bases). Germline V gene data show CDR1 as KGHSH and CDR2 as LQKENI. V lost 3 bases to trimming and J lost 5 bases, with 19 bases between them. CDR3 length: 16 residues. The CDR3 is CASSPLFRGATETQYF. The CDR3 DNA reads TGTGCCAGCTCACCCCTTTTCCGGGGGGCTACGGAGACCCAGTACTTC.

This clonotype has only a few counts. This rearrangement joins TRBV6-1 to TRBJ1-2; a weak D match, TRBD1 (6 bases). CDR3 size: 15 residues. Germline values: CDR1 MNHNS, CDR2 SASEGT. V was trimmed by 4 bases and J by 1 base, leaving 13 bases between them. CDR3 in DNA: TGTGCCAGCAGTGCATCGGACAGCATTAACTATGGCTACACCTTC. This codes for CASSASDSINYGYTF.

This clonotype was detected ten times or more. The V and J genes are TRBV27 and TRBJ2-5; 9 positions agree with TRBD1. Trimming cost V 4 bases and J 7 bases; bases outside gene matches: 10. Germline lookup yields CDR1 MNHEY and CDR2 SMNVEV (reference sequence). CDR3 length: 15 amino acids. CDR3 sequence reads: CASSSRGQGGLTQYF. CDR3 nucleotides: TGTGCCAGCAGTTCCCGGGGACAGGGAGGGTTGACCCAGTACTTC.

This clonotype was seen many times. CDR3 in amino acids: CASSQVNTGEEAFF. The CDR3 DNA is TGTGCCAGCAGCCAAGTAAATACTGGGGAGGAAGCTTTCTTT. V and J are TRBV4-2 and TRBJ1-1; D gene ambiguous. Trimming removed 1 base from V and 8 bases from J, with 14 bases in between. The CDR3 is 14 amino acids. The germline gives CDR1 LGHNA, CDR2 YNFKEQ.

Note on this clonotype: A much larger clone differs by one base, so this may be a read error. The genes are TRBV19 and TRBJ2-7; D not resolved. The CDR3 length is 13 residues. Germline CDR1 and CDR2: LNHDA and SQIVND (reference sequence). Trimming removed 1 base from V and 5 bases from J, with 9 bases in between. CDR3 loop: CASSIGRANEQYF. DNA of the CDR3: TGTGCCAGTAGTATAGGACGGGCAAACGAGCAGTACTTC. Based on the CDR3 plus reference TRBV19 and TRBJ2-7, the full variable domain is DGGITQSPKYLFRKEGQNVTLSCEQNLNHDAMYWYRQDPGQGLRLIYYSQIVNDFQKGDIAEGYSVSREKKESFPLTVTSAQKNPTAFYLCASSIGRANEQYFGPGTRLTVT.

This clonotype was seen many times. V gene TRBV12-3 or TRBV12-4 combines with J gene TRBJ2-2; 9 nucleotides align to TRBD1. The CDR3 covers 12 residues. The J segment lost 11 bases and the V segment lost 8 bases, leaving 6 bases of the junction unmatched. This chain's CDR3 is CASGTGGAELFF. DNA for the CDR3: TGTGCCAGCGGAACAGGGGGCGCAGAGCTGTTTTTT.

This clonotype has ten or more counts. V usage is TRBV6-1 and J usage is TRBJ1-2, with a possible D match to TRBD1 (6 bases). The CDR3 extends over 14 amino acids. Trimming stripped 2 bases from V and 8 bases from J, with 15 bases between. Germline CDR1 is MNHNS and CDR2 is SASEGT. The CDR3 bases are TGTGCCAGCAGTGAAAGGCGGGGGCTGAGGGGCTACACCTTC. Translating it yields CASSERRGLRGYTF.

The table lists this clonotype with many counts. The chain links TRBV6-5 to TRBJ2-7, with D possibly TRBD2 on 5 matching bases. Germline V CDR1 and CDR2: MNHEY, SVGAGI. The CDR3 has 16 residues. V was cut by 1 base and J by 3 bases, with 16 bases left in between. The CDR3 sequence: CASSYFFGGRVYEQYF. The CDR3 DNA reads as TGTGCCAGCAGTTACTTCTTCGGAGGAAGGGTCTACGAGCAGTACTTC.

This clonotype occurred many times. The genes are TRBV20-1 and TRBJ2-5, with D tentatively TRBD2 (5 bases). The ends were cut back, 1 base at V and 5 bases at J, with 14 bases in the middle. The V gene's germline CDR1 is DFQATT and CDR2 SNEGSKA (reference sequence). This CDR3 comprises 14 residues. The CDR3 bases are TGCAGTGCTAGAGTAAGAGGGATTTACGAGACCCAGTACTTC. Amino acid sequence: CSARVRGIYETQYF.

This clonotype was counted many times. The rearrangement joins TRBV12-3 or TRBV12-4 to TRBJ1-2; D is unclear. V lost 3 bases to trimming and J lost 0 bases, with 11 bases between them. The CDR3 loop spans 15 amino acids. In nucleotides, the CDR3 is TGTGCCAGCAGTTTTAGAGGCACCGCTAACTATGGCTACACCTTC. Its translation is CASSFRGTANYGYTF.

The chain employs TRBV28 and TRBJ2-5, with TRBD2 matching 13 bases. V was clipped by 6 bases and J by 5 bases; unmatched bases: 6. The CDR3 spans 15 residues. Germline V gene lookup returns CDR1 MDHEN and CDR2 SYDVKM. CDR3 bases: TGTGCCAGCAGGGGAGGACTAGCGGGAGATGAGACCCAGTACTTC. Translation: CASRGGLAGDETQYF.